This T cell receptor (beta chain) was recorded in a study of T cell responses to AZD1222 COVID-19 vaccine (dated by TCRdb to the early 2020s). For context, the study as a whole: AZD1222 recipients given second doses at about 4 weeks or at about 12 weeks were pooled, since spike-specific TCR depth and breadth were not found to differ between the two schedules. Trial participants were enrolled by age into 18-55, 56-69 and 70-plus year subgroups, with 148, 28 and 57 TCR-sequenced participants respectively. TCR sequencing covered roughly 230 trial participants: 200 to 210 given two doses of AZD1222 and about 26 given two doses of MenACWY control vaccine.

The CDR3 regions of human TCRbeta chains were analyzed by immunosequencing. The authors processed their data as follows. Repertoire TCRs were matched against a reference library of SARS-CoV-2-specific TCRs generated with the MIRA antigen-specificity platform. Breadth was defined as the fraction of unique TCRs that were SARS-CoV-2-associated. Depth was defined as the fraction of total T cells that were SARS-CoV-2-associated. Using the MIRA data, each spike-specific TCR was mapped to the spike region that the TCR reacts to and placed in a CD4 or CD8 class. Log10-transformed breadth and depth values were compared by one-way ANOVA with Sidak's multiple comparisons tests. TCRdb re-hosts the immuneACCESS table, in-frame sequences only. Its copies lack some clones; in the studies checked, an unresolved V gene accounts for under half of them, and the cause for the rest is not known. V and J calls and clone size are given by that table; D and trimming were obtained from the DNA. Recorded for this sample are fewer than 130,000 clones; 85% to 95% of them occurred a single time. 7.8% of the sample lies in the top ten.

The germline V gene sets CDR1 to MNHEY and CDR2 to SVGAGI. At the junction V is shortened by 2 bases and J by 8 bases, with 15 bases in between. From its cysteine to its phenylalanine, the CDR3 spans 14 amino acids. Only the CDR3 DNA stays, 42 bases, in frame from base 1. Points on this clone: The specificity of this receptor is unknown. No quality values exist for individual bases; no much larger clone is one base distant.

The sample's time point label, decoded: baseline before first vaccination. Vaccinee samples came from UK trials COV001 and COV002, including a single-blind randomized controlled phase 2/3 trial of AZD1222 (ChAdOx1 nCoV-19) in healthy adults. For TCRbeta chain sequencing, PBMC samples were collected from trial participants at day 0 and at day 28 after the second dose. General study outcomes and caveats: In the small 56-69-year group, the increase in depth fell short of significance, most likely because of low power. CD4 TCRs associated with the vaccine covered the entire spike protein, and the dominant responses were in regions 160-218 and 743-854. A significant rise in spike-specific TCR breadth and depth was observed after two AZD1222 doses relative to day 0 and relative to MenACWY recipients. Nearly half of unique spike-specific TCRs reportedly recognized epitopes outside regions mutated in the B.1.351 and B.1.1.7 variants. Participants were mostly white British and included more females than males, and it was suggested by the authors that clonal diversity may have been underestimated. Conclusions about previously exposed vaccinees were limited because only six AZD1222 recipients were SARS-CoV-2 seropositive at baseline. No day 14 peak-response samples were available, so repertoires were characterized only after the peak T cell response.

Recombination linked TRBV6-5 to TRBJ1-2, with the D segment identity uncertain. The clonotype originates from an adult in good health. Sequences were derived from peripheral blood, sampled on day 0 of AZD1222 vaccination. CDR3 region: CASSYGSRWGGYTF. The nucleotide sequence reads as follows: TGTGCCAGCAGTTACGGCTCCCGCTGGGGAGGCTACACCTTC.